The 32 T cell receptor beta chains below come from one sample, sequenced in a study of blood T cell repertoires in COVID-19. TCRdb's table, derived via immunoSEQ multiplex PCR, lists solely in-frame clones and lacks some. The table includes some 180,000 clones, about 83% detected once. Specimen: peripheral blood. These receptor sequences come from a woman in her 70s who had recovered from COVID-19.

J is TRBJ2-3 and V is TRBV7-6, with 12 bases matching TRBD2. This CDR3 comprises 19 residues. Germline V gene lookup returns CDR1 SGHVS and CDR2 FNYEAQ. Losses at the gene ends were 1 base for V and 2 bases for J; bases not matched to a gene: 10. The CDR3 reads CASSLVPPASGGDTDTQYF. DNA for the CDR3: TGTGCCAGCAGCTTAGTCCCCCCGGCTAGCGGGGGGGACACAGATACGCAGTATTTT.

For this clone: The same CDR3 arises from other DNA sequences in this sample as well. This sequence joins TRBV18 and TRBJ1-6; TRBD1 is a possible D gene (5 bases). Trimming left V 0 bases short and J 10 bases short, with 13 bases between. CDR1 is KGHSH and CDR2 is LQKENI in the germline V gene. This CDR3 spans 15 amino acids. CDR3 sequence reads: CASSPPAGLGSPLHF. CDR3 DNA: TGTGCCAGCTCACCACCCGCAGGGTTGGGGTCACCCCTCCACTTT.

V gene TRBV6-5 combines with J gene TRBJ2-3; the match to TRBD1 covers 8 bases. The CDR3 is 15 residues long. The germline V gene has CDR1 MNHEY and CDR2 SVGAGI. J lost 0 bases, V lost 5 bases, and 4 bases had no gene match. This CDR3 is CASSPRDRSTDTQYF. The CDR3 DNA reads TGTGCCAGCAGTCCCAGGGACAGGAGCACAGATACGCAGTATTTT.

The CDR3 is CASSFNQNYGYTF. The DNA for the CDR3 is TGTGCCAGCAGTTTCAACCAGAACTATGGCTACACCTTC. V usage is TRBV12-3 or TRBV12-4 and J usage is TRBJ1-2, with no clear D. Trimming cost V 3 bases and J 2 bases, with 7 bases left between them. CDR3 length: 13 residues.

V gene TRBV5-1 combines with J gene TRBJ2-1, with D perhaps matching TRBD1 (5 bases). The V and J ends lost 4 bases and 6 bases respectively, with 14 bases between them. CDR3 size: 14 residues. Germline CDR1 is SGHRS and CDR2 is YFSETQ. The CDR3 loop is CASSPAAGFNEQFF. The CDR3 region has the DNA TGCGCCAGCAGCCCCGCGGCAGGGTTCAATGAGCAGTTCTTC.

The V call is TRBV25-1, the J call TRBJ2-3, with TRBD2 matching 12 bases. The V gene end was trimmed by 3 bases and the J gene end by 2 bases; junction bases not matched to a gene: 3. The germline gives CDR1 MGHDK, CDR2 SYGVNS. CDR3 size: 16 residues. The CDR3 nucleotides read TGTGCCAGCAGTGACCTAGCGGGAGGGTACACAGATACGCAGTATTTT. As protein: CASSDLAGGYTDTQYF.

This chain joins TRBV28 and TRBJ2-7; 13 nucleotides agree with TRBD2. Germline-derived CDR1 and CDR2 are MDHEN and SYDVKM. The V gene end was trimmed by 7 bases and the J gene end by 9 bases; junction bases not matched to a gene: 12. The CDR3 is 15 residues long. DNA of the CDR3: TGTGCCAGCAACCCACCGGGACTAGCGGGGAACGGGCAGTACTTC. Amino acid sequence: CASNPPGLAGNGQYF.

The chain has TRBV5-1 and TRBJ1-1, with D perhaps TRBD1 (6 bases). Germline V gives CDR1 SGHRS, CDR2 YFSETQ. This CDR3 contains 15 residues. Trimming left V 3 bases short and J 4 bases short, with 16 bases between. The CDR3 here is CASSSQGNGGTEAFF. The CDR3 bases are TGCGCCAGCAGCTCGCAGGGGAATGGGGGCACTGAAGCTTTCTTT. The variable domain in full, with the rest retrieved from reference TRBV5-1 and TRBJ1-1, is KAGVTQTPRYLIKTRGQQVTLSCSPISGHRSVSWYQQTPGQGLQFLFEYFSETQRNKGNFPGRFSGRQFSNSRSEMNVSTLELGDSALYLCASSSQGNGGTEAFFGQGTRLTVV.

CDR3 DNA: TGTGCCACCAGCAGAGATCTGGCAGACTATGGCTACACCTTC. Translating it yields CATSRDLADYGYTF. The rearrangement uses TRBV15 and TRBJ1-2; D not certain. Trimming cost V 0 bases and J 3 bases, with 8 bases left between them. CDR1 is LNHNV and CDR2 is YYDKDF in the germline V gene (reference sequence). The CDR3 consists of 14 residues.

The rearrangement uses TRBV30 and TRBJ1-1; a weak D match, TRBD1 (5 bases). The V gene's germline CDR1 is GTSNPN and CDR2 SVGIG (reference sequence). The CDR3 totals 14 residues. Deletions cut 1 base from V and 1 base from J, with 10 bases between. The CDR3 coding sequence is TGTGCCTGGAGTGGGGGCAGCACGAACACTGAAGCTTTCTTT. This encodes CAWSGGSTNTEAFF.

The chain is built from TRBV6-5 and TRBJ1-5, with 7 bases matching TRBD1. Germline V gene data show CDR1 as MNHEY and CDR2 as SVGAGI. The trim removed 8 bases at V and 4 bases at J, leaving 11 bases unmatched. The CDR3 consists of 15 residues. The CDR3, as DNA: TGTGCCAGCGGAGAGGGGGCATCGAGGAATCAGCCCCAGCATTTT. Protein sequence: CASGEGASRNQPQHF.

The rearrangement links TRBV30 to TRBJ2-2, with a weak D call TRBD2 (7 bases). Trimming removed 3 bases from V and 4 bases from J, with 12 bases in between. There are 14 residues in the CDR3. The V gene's germline CDR1 is GTSNPN and CDR2 SVGIG (reference sequence). The CDR3 DNA reads as TGTGCCTGGAGGGGGGGGCCTGGCACCGGGGAGCTGTTTTTT. Protein product: CAWRGGPGTGELFF.

This clone has more than one count but fewer than ten. V gene TRBV7-2 combines with J gene TRBJ2-4; TRBD1 matches 7 bases. This CDR3 spans 15 amino acids. Germline CDR1 is SGHTA and CDR2 is FQGNSA. Trimming at V came to 5 bases and at J to 7 bases, leaving 11 bases not matched to a gene. Written as DNA, the CDR3 is TGTGCCAGCAGCCACGACAGGGCCACGGAGAACATTCAGTACTTC. Protein: CASSHDRATENIQYF.

The J gene is TRBJ2-7, the V gene TRBV6-6; 7 nucleotides align to TRBD2. J gave up 2 bases and V 7 bases, and 11 bases lay outside the gene matches. CDR3 size: 15 residues. CDR1 and CDR2 (germline): MNHNY, SVGAGI (reference sequence). CDR3 coding DNA: TGTGCCAGCACTCCGCGGGCTAGCGGCACCTACGAGCAGTACTTC. This sequence encodes CASTPRASGTYEQYF.

The chain carries TRBV3-1 (or the pseudogene TRBV3-2) and TRBJ2-5, with a possible D match to TRBD1 (5 bases). The V gene lost 4 bases and the J gene lost 0 bases, with 12 bases spanning the gap. The CDR3 spans 15 residues. The germline V gene encodes CDR1 LGHDT and CDR2 YNNKEL (reference sequence). Here the CDR3 DNA reads TGTGCCAGCAGCCCGCCGTGGGGCAACCAAGAGACCCAGTACTTC. Translating gives CASSPPWGNQETQYF.

This chain links TRBV6-1 with TRBJ2-7; D perhaps matches TRBD1 (6 bases). The CDR3 runs to 16 residues. The V and J ends lost 1 base and 0 bases respectively, with 13 bases between them. Germline CDR1 is MNHNS and CDR2 is SASEGT. CDR3 nucleotide sequence: TGTGCCAGCAGTGAAGTAGGGGCAGGGGACTCCTACGAGCAGTACTTC. This codes for CASSEVGAGDSYEQYF.

This chain links TRBV12-3 or TRBV12-4 with TRBJ1-1; no clear D gene. The CDR3 length is 9 residues. V was cut by 6 bases and J by 11 bases, with 7 bases left in between. CDR3 amino acids: CASSPPAFF. The CDR3 DNA reads as TGTGCCAGCAGCCCCCCGGCTTTCTTT.

J is TRBJ2-3 and V is TRBV24-1, with D possibly TRBD1 on 7 matching bases. Trimming left V 3 bases short and J 6 bases short, with 15 bases between. The CDR3 is 15 amino acids. The germline V gene has CDR1 KGHDR and CDR2 SFDVKD. CDR3 nucleotides: TGTGCCACCAGTGATCCCCAGGGGGGCGGGGATACGCAGTATTTT. Protein product: CATSDPQGGGDTQYF.

The CDR3 DNA reads TGCAGCGCCCGACAGGGGGCGGGTGAGCAGTACTTC. Its protein is CSARQGAGEQYF. The gene calls are TRBV29-1 and TRBJ2-7; 10 positions agree with TRBD1. The ends lost 7 bases at V and 7 bases at J; junction bases unmatched: 7. The CDR3 extends over 12 amino acids. Germline CDR1 reads SQVTM; CDR2 reads ANQGSEA.

This chain links TRBV30 with TRBJ1-2, with TRBD1 matching 9 bases. The CDR3 is 16 amino acids. Losses at the gene ends were 0 bases for V and 4 bases for J; bases not matched to a gene: 9. Per the germline V gene, CDR1 is GTSNPN and CDR2 is SVGIG (reference sequence). This CDR3 is CAWSVAAGQGIYGYTF. The CDR3 DNA follows: TGTGCCTGGAGTGTAGCCGCGGGACAGGGAATCTATGGCTACACCTTC.

CDR3 nucleotides: TGTGCCATCAGTGGGGACAGGGGGAACACTGAAGCTTTCTTT. Its protein is CAISGDRGNTEAFF. The chain couples TRBV10-3 to TRBJ1-1; 10 bases line up with TRBD1. The CDR3 is 14 amino acids. Germline V gene data show CDR1 as ENHRY and CDR2 as SYGVKD. The V and J ends lost 4 bases and 1 base, in that order; junction bases with no gene match: 0.

V gene TRBV28 combines with J gene TRBJ1-2; D remains unclear. Germline V CDR1 and CDR2: MDHEN, SYDVKM. The CDR3 sequence is 15 residues long. V was shortened by 6 bases and J by 8 bases, with 22 bases between the two germline ends. The CDR3 DNA reads as TGTGCCAGCAGGGGCCCCAACGGGGTTGTTGGGGGCTACACCTTC. This sequence encodes CASRGPNGVVGGYTF.

The chain links TRBV5-1 to TRBJ2-3; 14 bases are a match to TRBD2. The CDR3 length is 17 residues. The J segment lost 0 bases and the V segment lost 6 bases, leaving 6 bases of the junction unmatched. Germline V lookup: CDR1 SGHRS, CDR2 YFSETQ. The CDR3 DNA sequence: TGCGCCAGCAACCCCGGACTAGCGGGGGGCAGCACAGATACGCAGTATTTT. Amino acid sequence: CASNPGLAGGSTDTQYF.

This chain uses TRBV24-1 with TRBJ1-1, with D uncertain. V lost 1 base, J lost 8 bases, and 7 bases lay in between. The CDR3 runs to 12 residues. Germline V CDR1 and CDR2: KGHDR, SFDVKD. The CDR3 loop is CATSDFTGEAFF. The CDR3 nucleotides read TGTGCCACCAGTGATTTTACGGGGGAAGCTTTCTTT.

The rearrangement joins TRBV11-2 to TRBJ1-4; possible D gene TRBD1, 6 bases. Deletions cut 5 bases from V and 8 bases from J, with 15 bases between. CDR1 and CDR2 (germline): SGHAT, FQNNGV. The CDR3 sequence is 14 residues long. The CDR3 protein is CASSNPRTVEKLFF. The CDR3 nucleotides are TGTGCCAGCAGCAACCCCCGGACAGTCGAAAAACTGTTTTTT.

The chain uses TRBV15 and TRBJ2-3; D perhaps matches TRBD1 (5 bases). This CDR3 region has 12 residues. V lost 0 bases and J lost 10, with 8 bases in between. The germline V gene encodes CDR1 LNHNV and CDR2 YYDKDF (reference sequence). The CDR3 coding sequence is TGTGCCACCAGCAGAGATCAGGGCCCGCAGTATTTT. The encoded protein is CATSRDQGPQYF.

The chain is built from TRBV5-5 and TRBJ2-5; maybe TRBD1 (6 bases). The germline CDR1 and CDR2 sequences are SGHKS and YYEKEE (reference sequence). This CDR3 is built from 15 residues. V dropped 4 bases and J dropped 5 bases, with 18 bases sitting between them. The CDR3, as DNA: TGTGCCAGCAGCCACCGGACAGTCCCGCGGGAGACCCAGTACTTC. Amino acids: CASSHRTVPRETQYF.

The rearrangement joins TRBV27 to TRBJ2-7; TRBD2 aligns across 9 bases. CDR1 and CDR2 (germline): MNHEY, SMNVEV (reference sequence). The CDR3 has 14 amino acids. The trim removed 5 bases at V and 2 bases at J, leaving 4 bases unmatched. DNA for the CDR3: TGTGCCAGCAGTCTGAGGACTAGCGCCTACGAGCAGTACTTC. Its translation is CASSLRTSAYEQYF.

The chain is built from TRBV6-5 and TRBJ1-2, with D unresolved. The CDR3 loop spans 13 amino acids. CDR1 and CDR2 (germline): MNHEY, SVGAGI. V was shortened by 6 bases and J by 0 bases, with 8 bases between the two germline ends. CDR3 residues: CASRAAANYGYTF. The CDR3 bases are TGTGCCAGCAGGGCCGCAGCTAACTATGGCTACACCTTC.

This chain joins TRBV10-3 and TRBJ1-1, with a possible D match to TRBD1 (6 bases). The V gene lost 7 bases and the J gene lost 1 base, with 13 bases spanning the gap. CDR1 and CDR2 (germline): ENHRY, SYGVKD. CDR3 length: 14 amino acids. CDR3 loop: CAINKQGTNTEAFF. The CDR3 nucleotides read TGTGCCATCAATAAACAGGGTACGAACACTGAAGCTTTCTTT.

This clone came up a few times. The chain is built from TRBV27 and TRBJ1-2; D call uncertain. The germline CDR1 and CDR2 sequences are MNHEY and SMNVEV (reference sequence). Trimming cost V 8 bases and J 8 bases, with 18 bases left between them. The length of the CDR3 is 13 residues. CDR3 coding DNA: TGTGCCAGCGGTGGCCCCTGGAGGGAGGGCTACACCTTC. Translated: CASGGPWREGYTF.

This clone was seen once. The chain combines TRBV5-8 with TRBJ1-2; 7 bases are a match to TRBD1. The germline V gene has CDR1 SGHTS and CDR2 YDEGEE. The CDR3 has 17 residues. The junction had 11 bases not matched to a gene; V was cut back by 2 bases and J by 1 base. Written as DNA, the CDR3 is TGTGCCAGCAGCTTATTTGCCGGGACAGCTTTTAACTATGGCTACACCTTC. Its protein product is CASSLFAGTAFNYGYTF.